These 22 T cell receptor beta chains were sequenced from one sample in a study of blood T cell repertoires in COVID-19 (dated by TCRdb to about 2020). Receptors were amplified or captured by the immunoSEQ multiplex PCR assay. TCRdb retrieved this table from immuneACCESS and kept in-frame rearrangements only. Not all clones are present; in checked studies, unresolved V genes account for under half, and no reason is known for the remainder. The sample table holds some 75,000 clones, of which approximately 80% were seen once. Jointly, the top ten make up about 13% of the sample. The sequencing input was peripheral blood. The source is a man over 45 with COVID-19, enrolled during active disease.

The chain links TRBV5-1 to TRBJ1-1; 8 nucleotides agree with TRBD1. Trimming at V came to 4 bases and at J to 4 bases, leaving 6 bases not matched to a gene. The CDR3 is made up of 14 amino acids. Germline V gene sequence: CDR1 SGHRS, CDR2 YFSETQ. The CDR3 coding sequence is TGCGCCAGCAGCCAGGGGGCTTTGGGCACTGAAGCTTTCTTT. Translating gives CASSQGALGTEAFF.

This clone was recorded only once. The V and J genes are TRBV10-3 and TRBJ1-2; D is perhaps TRBD1 (6 bases). Germline V CDR1 and CDR2: ENHRY, SYGVKD. The V and J ends lost 7 bases and 4 bases respectively, with 13 bases between them. CDR3 length: 13 amino acids. CDR3 sequence reads: CAITKDSFYGYTF. The CDR3 DNA sequence: TGTGCCATCACCAAGGACAGTTTCTATGGCTACACCTTC.

The rearrangement links TRBV7-9 to TRBJ2-1; 8 bases align to TRBD2. This CDR3 has 17 residues. J was trimmed by 4 bases and V by 2 bases; bases with no gene match: 10. The germline V gene encodes CDR1 SEHNR and CDR2 FQNEAQ (reference sequence). This CDR3 reads CASSLNQIQREYNEQFF. CDR3 coding DNA: TGTGCCAGCAGCTTAAATCAGATCCAGCGGGAGTACAATGAGCAGTTCTTC.

The V and J genes are TRBV29-1 and TRBJ2-2, with 10 nucleotides matching TRBD1. The V gene's germline CDR1 is SQVTM and CDR2 ANQGSEA. The V segment lost 4 bases and the J segment 5 bases; nucleotides outside the gene matches: 7. The CDR3 runs 15 residues. This CDR3 reads CSVGRQGAQTGELFF. Written as DNA, the CDR3 is TGCAGCGTTGGAAGACAGGGGGCCCAGACCGGGGAGCTGTTTTTT.

This sequence joins TRBV27 and TRBJ2-5; D remains ambiguous. There are 13 residues in the CDR3. Trimming cost V 3 bases and J 7 bases, with 12 bases left between them. Germline assignment: CDR1 MNHEY and CDR2 SMNVEV (reference sequence). The CDR3 region is CASSFTAHGTQYF. CDR3 DNA sequence: TGTGCCAGCAGTTTTACTGCTCACGGGACCCAGTACTTC.

This clone was counted at least ten times. The V gene is TRBV12-3 or TRBV12-4, the J gene TRBJ1-1; no clear D. Deletions cut 4 bases from V and 11 bases from J, with 17 bases between. The length of the CDR3 is 13 residues. The CDR3 sequence: CASSSSYGPGAFF. DNA of the CDR3: TGTGCCAGCAGTTCCTCTTATGGGCCGGGGGCTTTCTTT.

This chain links TRBV24-1 with TRBJ2-2; a weak D match, TRBD1 (5 bases). The V gene's germline CDR1 is KGHDR and CDR2 SFDVKD. Trimming took off 5 bases at V and 0 bases at J, with 6 bases between the two ends. The CDR3 extends over 14 amino acids. This chain's CDR3 is CATSGQTNTGELFF. The CDR3 nucleotides are TGTGCCACCAGTGGACAGACGAACACCGGGGAGCTGTTTTTT.

The chain employs TRBV7-2 and TRBJ2-7; 11 bases align to TRBD2. The CDR3 loop spans 15 amino acids. The germline CDR1 and CDR2 sequences are SGHTA and FQGNSA. V dropped 0 bases and J dropped 4; count of bases not matched to a gene: 2. CDR3 amino acids: CASSLAGTSGYEQYF. DNA of the CDR3: TGTGCCAGCAGCTTAGCGGGGACTAGCGGATACGAGCAGTACTTC.

The CDR3 nucleotides read TGTGCCAGCAGTTCAGAGGGATTATGGGGGGCCAACGTCCTGACTTTC. Residues: CASSSEGLWGANVLTF. This chain connects TRBV28 to TRBJ2-6; possibly TRBD2 for D (5 bases). The V gene's germline CDR1 is MDHEN and CDR2 SYDVKM. The CDR3 extends over 16 amino acids. V was clipped by 4 bases and J by 4 bases, with 14 bases between them.

This clone occurred a few times. The chain recombines TRBV11-2 with TRBJ1-1, with TRBD1 matching 7 bases. This CDR3 has 16 residues. V trimming: 5 bases; J trimming: 4 bases; junction bases outside the gene matches: 13. Germline CDR1 reads SGHAT; CDR2 reads FQNNGV. The CDR3 here is CASSPHAGGLFTEAFF. CDR3 nucleotides: TGTGCCAGCAGCCCCCACGCAGGGGGGCTCTTCACTGAAGCTTTCTTT.

The chain has TRBV2 and TRBJ2-2, with 11 nucleotides matching TRBD2. The CDR3 runs to 15 residues. V lost 5 bases, J lost 4 bases, and 3 bases stayed unmatched. Per germline, CDR1 SNHLY and CDR2 FYNNEI. The CDR3 DNA reads as TGTGCCAGCAGTTCCACTAGCGGGGGCACCGGGGAGCTGTTTTTT. This translates into CASSSTSGGTGELFF.

V usage is TRBV6-6 and J usage is TRBJ2-7, with TRBD2 as a possible D gene (5 bases). The CDR3 spans 14 residues. Germline values: CDR1 MNHNY, CDR2 SVGAGI (reference sequence). Between the trimmed V and J ends, which lost 6 bases and 6 bases, there was a span of 18 bases. The CDR3 bases are TGTGCCAGCAGGGTCGAGGGCCTCCGGGGCGAGCAGTACTTC. Protein product: CASRVEGLRGEQYF.

The rearrangement uses TRBV6-6 and TRBJ2-3; D might be TRBD2 (6 bases). The CDR3 extends over 15 amino acids. CDR1 is MNHNY and CDR2 is SVGAGI in the germline V gene (reference sequence). The V and J ends lost 1 base and 4 bases respectively, with 12 bases between them. CDR3 region: CASSYLAGLADTQYF. CDR3 coding DNA: TGTGCCAGCAGTTACTTGGCGGGATTGGCAGATACGCAGTATTTT.

This clone was observed a handful of times. The V call is TRBV7-2, the J call TRBJ1-1; perhaps TRBD1 as D (5 bases). The V end lost 3 bases, the J end lost 1 base, and 9 bases lay between the germline ends. The germline V gene has CDR1 SGHTA and CDR2 FQGNSA. This CDR3 comprises 14 residues. The CDR3 DNA sequence: TGTGCCAGCAGCTTGGGGGGGTCGAACACTGAAGCTTTCTTT. Translation: CASSLGGSNTEAFF.

This clone was recorded once. The chain combines TRBV28 with TRBJ1-4, with D maybe TRBD1 (6 bases). The CDR3 loop spans 16 amino acids. Germline assignment: CDR1 MDHEN and CDR2 SYDVKM. The V end lost 3 bases, the J end lost 3 bases, and 14 bases lay between the germline ends. The CDR3 protein is CASSLHQGLSNEKLFF. The DNA of the CDR3 is TGTGCCAGCAGTTTGCATCAGGGGCTATCTAATGAAAAACTGTTTTTT. The variable domain in full, with the rest retrieved from reference TRBV28 and TRBJ1-4, is DVKVTQSSRYLVKRTGEKVFLECVQDMDHENMFWYRQDPGLGLRLIYFSYDVKMKEKGDIPEGYSVSREKKERFSLILESASTNQTSMYLCASSLHQGLSNEKLFFGSGTQLSVL.

There are a few counts of this clone. The genes are TRBV27 and TRBJ2-3, with 7 bases fitting TRBD1. The V segment lost 4 bases and the J segment 0 bases; nucleotides outside the gene matches: 4. There are 15 residues in the CDR3. Germline assignment: CDR1 MNHEY and CDR2 SMNVEV (reference sequence). DNA of the CDR3: TGTGCCAGCAGTTGGGGACAGACTAGCACAGATACGCAGTATTTT. Encoded protein: CASSWGQTSTDTQYF.

The V call is TRBV7-9, the J call TRBJ1-5; 9 positions match TRBD1. Germline CDR1 and CDR2: SEHNR and FQNEAQ (reference sequence). The CDR3 runs 17 residues. J lost 0 bases, V lost 5 bases, and 8 bases had no gene match. CDR3 in amino acids: CASSMDGTGISNQPQHF. CDR3 DNA: TGTGCCAGCAGCATGGACGGGACAGGGATTAGCAATCAGCCCCAGCATTTT.

The chain is built from TRBV20-1 and TRBJ1-1; D unresolved. This CDR3 comprises 11 residues. The germline V gene has CDR1 DFQATT and CDR2 SNEGSKA (reference sequence). The CDR3: CTVDGDTEAFF. The DNA of the CDR3 is TGCACGGTCGACGGGGACACTGAAGCTTTCTTT.

CDR3 amino acids: CASSLYQGAGNTIYF. The CDR3 region has the DNA TGTGCCAGCAGCCTTTACCAGGGGGCTGGAAACACCATATATTTT. The chain uses TRBV5-6 and TRBJ1-3, with 7 bases lining up with TRBD1. After removal of 4 bases from V and 2 bases from J, the junction contained 6 bases not matched to a gene. This CDR3 has 15 residues. The germline gives CDR1 SGHDT, CDR2 YYEEEE.

This clone was seen once. The V and J genes are TRBV7-3 and TRBJ2-1; 9 bases agree with TRBD2. The CDR3 covers 15 residues. Germline V CDR1 and CDR2: SGHTA, FQGTGA. Trimming cost V 5 bases and J 6 bases; bases outside gene matches: 8. The CDR3 DNA reads TGTGCCAGCAGCCCAGGAGTAGCGGGAGTCAATGAGCAGTTCTTC. This sequence encodes CASSPGVAGVNEQFF. Full variable domain (outside the CDR3, taken from reference TRBV7-3 and TRBJ2-1): GAGVSQTPSNKVTEKGKYVELRCDPISGHTALYWYRQSLGQGPEFLIYFQGTGAADDSGLPNDRFFAVRPEGSVSTLKIQRTERGDSAVYLCASSPGVAGVNEQFFGPGTRLTVL.

This clone has only one observation. The chain couples TRBV9 to TRBJ2-3; D ambiguous. CDR3 length: 15 amino acids. The germline gives CDR1 SGDLS, CDR2 YYNGEE. Trimming took 3 bases from V and 5 from J, leaving 16 bases between them. This CDR3 is CASSAHDQAGDTQYF. The DNA of the CDR3 is TGTGCCAGCAGCGCTCACGATCAAGCAGGAGATACGCAGTATTTT.

This clone was observed a single time. The rearrangement joins TRBV7-9 to TRBJ2-3; possibly TRBD1 for D (6 bases). The V gene lost 5 bases and the J gene lost 5 bases, with 11 bases spanning the gap. This CDR3 region has 13 residues. CDR1 is SEHNR and CDR2 is FQNEAQ in the germline V gene (reference sequence). CDR3 DNA: TGTGCCAGCAGCAACTCAGGGGTAGATACGCAGTATTTT. It codes for CASSNSGVDTQYF.